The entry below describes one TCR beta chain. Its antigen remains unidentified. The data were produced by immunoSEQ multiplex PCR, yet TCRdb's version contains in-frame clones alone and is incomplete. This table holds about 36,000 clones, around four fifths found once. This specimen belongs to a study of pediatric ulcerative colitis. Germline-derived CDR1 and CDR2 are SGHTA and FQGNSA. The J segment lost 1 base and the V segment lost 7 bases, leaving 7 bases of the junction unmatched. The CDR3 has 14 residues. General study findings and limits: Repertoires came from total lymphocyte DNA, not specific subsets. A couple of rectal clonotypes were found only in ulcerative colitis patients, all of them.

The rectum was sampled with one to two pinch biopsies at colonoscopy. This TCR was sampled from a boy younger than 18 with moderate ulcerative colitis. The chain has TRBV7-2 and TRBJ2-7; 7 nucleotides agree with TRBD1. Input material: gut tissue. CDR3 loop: CASNRDRGSYEQYF. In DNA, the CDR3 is TGTGCCAGCAACCGGGACAGAGGATCCTACGAGCAGTACTTC.